This TCR beta chain was sequenced for a study of OX40 agonist ivuxolimab in advanced cancers. The germline V gene encodes CDR1 MNHEY and CDR2 SMNVEV (reference sequence). The CDR3 spans 18 residues. The ends were cut back, 6 bases at V and 0 bases at J, with 22 bases in the middle. Profiled with immunoSEQ multiplex PCR; TCRdb holds only in-frame clones, not every one. The table lists about 60,000 clones, roughly 87% of them singletons, with 2.5% to 3% in the top ten. This sequence joins TRBV27 and TRBJ2-3; the D call may be TRBD1 or TRBD2 (5 bases each). The sample in question was CD4+ or CD8+ T cells sorted from blood, obtained in a trial of the OX40 agonist ivuxolimab. The clonotype originates from an adult with an advanced solid tumor such as melanoma, head and neck, liver or kidney cancer. The CDR3 nucleotides are TGTGCCAGCAGCCTCCGAGGTGGGACGTCAGCTAGCACAGATACGCAGTATTTT. It translates to CASSLRGGTSASTDTQYF.